Below, 29 T cell receptor beta chains from the same sample are listed, as sequenced in a study of circulating CD8 cells and anti-PD-1 response in melanoma. The QIAseq Immune Repertoire TCR panel built the libraries from 15 ng of total RNA. TCRdb processed the reads anew with MiXCR; each CDR3 protein has one entry. The repertoire holds more than 800 distinct CDR3 sequences, with roughly 6% as singletons. Live CD3+CD8+TCRalphabeta+ cells were sorted into four subsets by PD-1 and/or TIGIT. Sequencing used CD8+ T cells from PBMCs, obtained at baseline or after one month of anti-PD-1 therapy (not recorded which). The receptors originated from a human donor with melanoma.

By share of the sample, this clonotype is large. The gene calls are TRBV25-1 and TRBJ2-1; perhaps TRBD2 as D (6 bases). With 9 bases removed from V and 8 bases from J, the gap between germline ends came to 17 bases. This CDR3 is built from 13 residues. CDR1 and CDR2 from the germline V gene are MGHDK and SYGVNS. CDR3 DNA: TGTGCCAGTCGCGAGATGCGGGAAGATGAGCAGTTCTTC. It specifies CASREMREDEQFF.

By share, this clonotype ranks as large (0.1 to 1%). The V gene is TRBV24-1, the J gene TRBJ2-3; 7 nucleotides align to TRBD1. The CDR3 is 15 amino acids. J gave up 6 bases and V 3 bases, and 8 bases lay outside the gene matches. Germline values: CDR1 KGHDR, CDR2 SFDVKD. CDR3 DNA: TGTGCCACCAGTGATCCGGGACAGAGCCGGGATACGCAGTATTTT. It translates to CATSDPGQSRDTQYF.

Only a few counts were recorded for this clonotype. J is TRBJ2-7 and V is TRBV23-1; D not resolved. TRBV23-1 is annotated as an ORF whose role is uncertain. The CDR3 contains 14 residues. Deletions cut 0 bases from V and 4 bases from J, with 10 bases between. CDR3 region: CASSQSPRPYEQYF. In DNA, the CDR3 is TGCGCCAGCAGTCAATCCCCCAGGCCTTACGAGCAGTACTTC.

This clonotype is labeled medium-sized. This chain connects TRBV29-1 to TRBJ2-2; D not resolved. CDR1 is SQVTM and CDR2 is ANQGSEA in the germline V gene. This CDR3 is 11 amino acids long. V was trimmed by 4 bases and J by 3 bases, leaving 3 bases between them. The chain's CDR3 is CSVGDTGELFF. CDR3 DNA: TGCAGCGTTGGAGACACCGGGGAGCTGTTTTTT.

In this sample, this clonotype is medium-sized. The chain joins TRBV12-3 or TRBV12-4 to TRBJ2-6, with unresolved D. This CDR3 contains 16 residues. V shed 7 bases and J shed 0 bases, with 13 bases lying between them. The CDR3 DNA reads as TGTGCCAGCACCATAGACCGATACTCTGGGGCCAACGTCCTGACTTTC. Encoded protein: CASTIDRYSGANVLTF.

By frequency in the sample, this clonotype is medium-sized. V and J are TRBV25-1 and TRBJ2-1; 8 positions agree with TRBD1. The CDR3 consists of 17 residues. Looked up from germline, CDR1 is MGHDK and CDR2 is SYGVNS. Germline trimming cut 2 bases from V and 0 bases from J; bases unmatched to any gene: 6. The CDR3 here is CASSEATGTGSYNEQFF. CDR3 nucleotide sequence: TGTGCCAGCAGTGAAGCCACCGGGACAGGCTCCTACAATGAGCAGTTCTTC.

J is TRBJ2-7 and V is TRBV19; no definite D call. Germline V CDR1 and CDR2: LNHDA, SQIVND (reference sequence). The CDR3 spans 11 residues. V was pared by 6 bases and J by 3 bases, with 6 bases between. The CDR3 is CASRSGYEQYF. CDR3 sequence (DNA): TGTGCCAGTAGATCGGGCTACGAGCAGTACTTC. Full variable domain (rest looked up from reference TRBV19 and TRBJ2-7): DGGITQSPKYLFRKEGQNVTLSCEQNLNHDAMYWYRQDPGQGLRLIYYSQIVNDFQKGDIAEGYSVSREKKESFPLTVTSAQKNPTAFYLCASRSGYEQYFGPGTRLTVT.

Judged by abundance, this clonotype is large. This chain links TRBV2 with TRBJ2-1; 15 bases agree with TRBD2. Germline assignment: CDR1 SNHLY and CDR2 FYNNEI. There are 17 residues in the CDR3. Trimming took 6 bases from V and 8 from J; bases not matched to a gene: 11. The chain's CDR3 is CASSPGTSGRKAHEQFF. CDR3 DNA: TGTGCCAGCAGCCCAGGGACTAGCGGGAGGAAAGCCCATGAGCAGTTCTTC.

In its sample, this clonotype is large (0.1 to 1%). The chain carries TRBV7-2 and TRBJ1-6, with a possible D match to TRBD1 (5 bases). The CDR3 runs to 15 residues. V lost 6 bases to trimming and J lost 1 base, with 10 bases between them. Germline values: CDR1 SGHTA, CDR2 FQGNSA. The CDR3 DNA reads TGTGCCAGCAGGTCCCGGGGGTCCTATAATTCACCCCTCCACTTT. It translates to CASRSRGSYNSPLHF.

By sample fraction, this clonotype is medium-sized. This sequence joins TRBV28 and TRBJ2-1, with 9 bases lining up with TRBD2. Trimming at V came to 2 bases and at J to 7 bases, leaving 6 bases not matched to a gene. This CDR3 has 15 amino acids. Germline CDR1 MDHEN, CDR2 SYDVKM. In nucleotides, the CDR3 is TGTGCCAGCAGTTTAGGCGGGGGGGCCGGGAATGAGCAGTTCTTC. This codes for CASSLGGGAGNEQFF.

In this sample, this clonotype is large. The chain joins TRBV7-3 to TRBJ1-2; D ambiguous. V shed 2 bases and J shed 4 bases, with 20 bases lying between them. This CDR3 spans 17 amino acids. Per germline, CDR1 SGHTA and CDR2 FQGTGA. The CDR3 loop is CASSLDGPERYSYGYTF. CDR3 coding DNA: TGTGCCAGCAGCTTAGATGGACCTGAGAGGTATAGCTATGGCTACACCTTC.

By sample fraction, this clonotype is large. The V and J genes are TRBV27 and TRBJ2-7; D perhaps matches TRBD1 (5 bases). Germline V gene lookup returns CDR1 MNHEY and CDR2 SMNVEV (reference sequence). The CDR3 consists of 14 residues. V dropped 1 base and J dropped 2 bases, with 9 bases sitting between them. CDR3 in amino acids: CASSLWQGTYEQYF. DNA for the CDR3: TGTGCCAGCAGTTTATGGCAGGGAACCTACGAGCAGTACTTC.

By frequency in the sample, this clonotype is large (0.1 to 1%). The V gene is TRBV28, the J gene TRBJ2-7; 7 positions agree with TRBD1. The CDR3 consists of 17 residues. Germline CDR1 MDHEN, CDR2 SYDVKM. Germline trimming cut 7 bases from V and 6 bases from J; bases unmatched to any gene: 21. CDR3 sequence reads: CASTSDWDRTILGEQYF. CDR3 in DNA: TGTGCCAGCACCTCGGATTGGGACAGAACTATTTTGGGCGAGCAGTACTTC.

Relative to its sample, this clonotype is large (0.1 to 1%). V and J are TRBV29-1 and TRBJ2-7; 9 bases are a match to TRBD2. V gave up 6 bases and J gave up 4 bases; unmatched junction bases: 4. This CDR3 has 12 amino acids. CDR1 is SQVTM, CDR2 ANQGSEA, per germline. The CDR3 spells CSVVAGDYEQYF. Written as DNA, the CDR3 is TGCAGCGTCGTAGCGGGAGATTACGAGCAGTACTTC.

This clonotype is medium-sized in the sample. This chain joins TRBV20-1 and TRBJ2-7; D not resolved. The V end was cut by 0 bases, the J end by 2 bases, with 11 bases between. The CDR3 extends over 14 amino acids. CDR1 DFQATT and CDR2 SNEGSKA come from the germline V gene (reference sequence). The CDR3 coding sequence is TGCAGTGCTAGAGATTTAGAATCAACCTACGAGCAGTACTTC. Encoded protein: CSARDLESTYEQYF.

This clonotype counts as medium-sized. J is TRBJ1-1 and V is TRBV19; 10 bases fit TRBD1. The CDR3 contains 18 residues. With 3 bases clipped from V and 0 bases from J, the junction kept 10 bases outside the gene matches. The germline CDR1 and CDR2 sequences are LNHDA and SQIVND (reference sequence). The CDR3 here is CASSIAPGQGLMNTEAFF. CDR3 nucleotides: TGTGCCAGTAGTATTGCCCCGGGACAGGGGCTCATGAACACTGAAGCTTTCTTT. Filled out from reference TRBV19 and TRBJ1-1, the complete variable domain reads DGGITQSPKYLFRKEGQNVTLSCEQNLNHDAMYWYRQDPGQGLRLIYYSQIVNDFQKGDIAEGYSVSREKKESFPLTVTSAQKNPTAFYLCASSIAPGQGLMNTEAFFGQGTRLTVV.

By frequency in the sample, this clonotype is medium-sized. The chain carries TRBV12-3 or TRBV12-4 and TRBJ1-1; 7 positions match TRBD1. The V segment lost 3 bases and the J segment 4 bases; nucleotides outside the gene matches: 2. CDR3 size: 13 residues. CDR3 DNA sequence: TGTGCCAGCAGTTTCTCAGGGGGCACTGAAGCTTTCTTT. Translating gives CASSFSGGTEAFF.

This clonotype is classed as medium-sized. The rearrangement uses TRBV28 and TRBJ2-3; weak D call: TRBD2 (6 bases). The CDR3 loop spans 14 amino acids. Trimming pared 5 bases from V and 6 bases from J, leaving 15 bases between. In germline, CDR1 is MDHEN, CDR2 SYDVKM. Here the CDR3 reads CASSAPSEGDTQYF. The CDR3 DNA sequence: TGTGCCAGCAGTGCCCCTAGCGAGGGGGATACGCAGTATTTT.

By its share, this clonotype is medium-sized. This chain uses TRBV2 with TRBJ2-1; D is unresolved. Germline lookup yields CDR1 SNHLY and CDR2 FYNNEI. The CDR3 contains 16 residues. V was pared by 1 base and J by 3 bases, with 13 bases between. The CDR3 protein is CASSEEVGRIYNEQFF. CDR3 DNA sequence: TGTGCCAGCAGTGAAGAAGTGGGCAGGATCTACAATGAGCAGTTCTTC.

Within the sample, this clonotype is large. This chain joins TRBV9 and TRBJ2-1; TRBD2 is a possible D gene (6 bases). Deletions cut 6 bases from V and 7 bases from J, with 20 bases between. There are 15 residues in the CDR3. CDR1 is SGDLS, CDR2 YYNGEE, per germline. The CDR3 DNA is TGTGCCAGCACCCCTCCCGGCGGGACCCTTAATGAGCAGTTCTTC. It codes for CASTPPGGTLNEQFF.

This clonotype qualifies as large. V and J are TRBV19 and TRBJ1-5; D perhaps matches TRBD1 (5 bases). Trimming shortened V by 1 base and J by 4 bases, and 8 bases separated the two germline ends. Per germline, CDR1 LNHDA and CDR2 SQIVND (reference sequence). This CDR3 comprises 14 residues. In nucleotides, the CDR3 is TGTGCCAGTAGTATAGTGGCAGGGAATCAGCCCCAGCATTTT. Amino acids: CASSIVAGNQPQHF.

This clonotype is termed medium-sized. The chain has TRBV29-1 and TRBJ2-7, with a possible D match to TRBD1 (6 bases). Germline CDR1 and CDR2: SQVTM and ANQGSEA. The V end lost 3 bases, the J end lost 4 bases, and 10 bases lay between the germline ends. The CDR3 is made up of 12 amino acids. The CDR3 sequence is CSVDTGTYEQYF. CDR3 bases: TGCAGCGTTGATACAGGGACGTACGAGCAGTACTTC.

The table lists this clonotype with a few counts. Given a much more abundant clone one base away, this may be a read error. The rearrangement uses TRBV7-3 and TRBJ1-5; D unclear. Germline values: CDR1 SGHTA, CDR2 FQGTGA. Trimming took off 0 bases at V and 7 bases at J, with 13 bases between the two ends. This CDR3 contains 15 residues. CDR3 sequence (DNA): TGTGCCAGCAGCTTAACTCGGCAGACGGTGCAGCCCCAGCATTTT. This sequence encodes CASSLTRQTVQPQHF. Together with reference TRBV7-3 and TRBJ1-5, the CDR3 gives the full variable domain: GAGVSQTPSNKVTEKGKYVELRCDPISGHTALYWYRQSLGQGPEFLIYFQGTGAADDSGLPNDRFFAVRPEGSVSTLKIQRTERGDSAVYLCASSLTRQTVQPQHFGDGTRLSIL.

The chain is built from TRBV27 and TRBJ2-7; D possibly corresponds to TRBD1 (5 bases). Trimming took 4 bases from V and 4 from J, leaving 8 bases between them. This CDR3 spans 12 amino acids. Germline V lookup: CDR1 MNHEY, CDR2 SMNVEV (reference sequence). CDR3 protein: CASSSQGYEQYF. The CDR3 region has the DNA TGTGCCAGCAGTTCGCAGGGATACGAGCAGTACTTC.

Within the sample, this clonotype is large. In nucleotides, the CDR3 is TGTGCCAGCAGTTCCCGGGTGGCCTCGTACGAGCAGTACTTC. The encoded protein is CASSSRVASYEQYF. The chain joins TRBV28 to TRBJ2-7; D is undetermined. V was clipped by 4 bases and J by 4 bases, with 14 bases between them. Germline V gives CDR1 MDHEN, CDR2 SYDVKM. The CDR3 runs to 14 residues.

In its sample, this clonotype ranks as medium-sized. The CDR3 DNA follows: TGTGCCAGCAGCTTATGGCAGGGGTCCGGGGATGAGCAGTTCTTC. Translation gives CASSLWQGSGDEQFF. The rearrangement uses TRBV7-2 and TRBJ2-1; tentatively, D is TRBD1 (6 bases). CDR3 length: 15 amino acids. The germline gives CDR1 SGHTA, CDR2 FQGNSA. Trimming removed 2 bases from V and 8 bases from J, with 16 bases in between.

By proportion, this clonotype is large. CDR3 coding DNA: TGTGCCACCAGTTCGGACAGCGCCCAAGAGACCCAGTACTTC. It encodes CATSSDSAQETQYF. The chain uses TRBV24-1 and TRBJ2-5, with a tentative D call TRBD1 (6 bases). V was shortened by 6 bases and J by 1 base, with 11 bases between the two germline ends. Germline V gene data show CDR1 as KGHDR and CDR2 as SFDVKD. CDR3 length: 14 amino acids.

By sample share, this clonotype is medium-sized. The chain combines TRBV11-1 with TRBJ1-1; D might be TRBD1 (5 bases). The CDR3 is made up of 16 amino acids. V was pared by 3 bases and J by 5 bases, with 19 bases between. Germline CDR1 reads SGHAT; CDR2 reads FQDESV (reference sequence). In DNA, the CDR3 is TGTGCCAGCAGCTTTCTGGGACCTGGAGGCTGGACTGAAGCTTTCTTT. Its protein is CASSFLGPGGWTEAFF.

Worth noting for this clonotype: A much larger clone sits a single nucleotide away, making a read error possible. As the CDR3 is not closed by the conserved phenylalanine or tryptophan, this likely results from a read error. The rearrangement uses TRBV19 and TRBJ2-7; 9 bases line up with TRBD1. The length of the CDR3 is 12 residues. Germline V gene data show CDR1 as LNHDA and CDR2 as SQIVND (reference sequence). V gave up 9 bases and J gave up 5 bases; unmatched junction bases: 5. CDR3 nucleotide sequence: TGTGCCAGCCGGACAGGGGCCAACGAGCAGTACCTC. Its protein is CASRTGANEQYL.